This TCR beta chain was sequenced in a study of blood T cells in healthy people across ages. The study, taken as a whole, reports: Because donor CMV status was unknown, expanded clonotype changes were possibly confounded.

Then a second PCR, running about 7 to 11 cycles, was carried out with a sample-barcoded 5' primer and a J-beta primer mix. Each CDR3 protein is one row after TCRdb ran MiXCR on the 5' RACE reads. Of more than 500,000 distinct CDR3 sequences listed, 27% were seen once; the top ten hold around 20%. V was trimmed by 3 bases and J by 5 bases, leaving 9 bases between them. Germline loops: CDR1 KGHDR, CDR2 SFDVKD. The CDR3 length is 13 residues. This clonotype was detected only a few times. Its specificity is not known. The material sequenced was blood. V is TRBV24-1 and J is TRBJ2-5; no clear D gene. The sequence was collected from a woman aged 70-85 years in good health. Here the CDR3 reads CATSDPPMETQYF. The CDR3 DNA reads TGTGCCACCAGTGATCCCCCTATGGAGACCCAGTACTTC.